Each of the 7 T cell receptor beta chains below was sequenced from the same sample in a study of regulatory T cells in long-lasting Graves disease. Arm-PCR of CDR3 regions with iRepertoire HTBI primers generated TCR beta libraries. TCRdb processed the multiplex PCR reads anew with MiXCR; each CDR3 protein has one entry. Counted here are hundreds of thousands of distinct CDR3 sequences, roughly 14% occurring once; the ten biggest clones make up roughly a tenth. Time point defined: newly diagnosed GD, antithyroid drugs for less than 3 months. From RNA extracted from PBMCs, the TCR library was made. The sample was also linked to a second study, of T cells in Graves' hyperthyroidism and ophthalmopathy.

The sequencing used peripheral blood mononuclear cells (PBMCs), collected at new diagnosis, from a patient treated with antithyroid drugs. The receptors were gathered from a man aged 30-40 years with Graves disease.

The V call is TRBV19, the J call TRBJ2-1; 7 nucleotides agree with TRBD1. With V trimmed by 3 bases and J by 8 bases, 10 bases remained unmatched. CDR1 and CDR2 (germline): LNHDA, SQIVND (reference sequence). This CDR3 has 15 amino acids. CDR3 in amino acids: CASSIRGGAGHEQFF. The CDR3 nucleotides read TGTGCCAGTAGTATTAGAGGGGGCGCGGGCCATGAGCAGTTCTTC.

The V and J genes are TRBV10-1 and TRBJ2-2; D uncertain. V was pared by 6 bases and J by 7 bases, with 9 bases between. Germline V gene data show CDR1 as WNHNN and CDR2 as SYGVQD (reference sequence). The CDR3 consists of 12 residues. In DNA form, the CDR3 reads TGCGCCAGCAGCTCGGGTAACGGGGAGCTGTTTTTT. Amino acids: CASSSGNGELFF.

The V call is TRBV20-1, the J call TRBJ2-3; 9 nucleotides agree with TRBD1. V dropped 3 bases and J dropped 4; count of bases not matched to a gene: 8. The CDR3 is made up of 15 amino acids. Per germline, CDR1 DFQATT and CDR2 SNEGSKA (reference sequence). In nucleotides, the CDR3 is TGCAGTGCTAGCCCCTGGGACAGGGAAGCAGATACGCAGTATTTT. Protein sequence: CSASPWDREADTQYF.

This clonotype was counted between two and nine times. A much larger clone differs from this one at a single base, so this may be a read error. The chain employs TRBV24-1 and TRBJ1-5, with TRBD1 matching over 11 bases. Per germline, CDR1 KGHDR and CDR2 SFDVKD. The CDR3 runs to 16 residues. Germline trimming cut 6 bases from V and 5 bases from J; bases unmatched to any gene: 8. In nucleotides, the CDR3 is TGTGCCACCAGTAAGCGGGACAGGGGGTTCGATCAGCCCCAGCATTTT. Translation gives CATSKRDRGFDQPQHF.

This clonotype was counted a few times. The CDR3 DNA is TGTGCCAGCAGCGTAGGCGGACTAGCGGGAGCTAATGAGCAGTTCTTC. Encoded protein: CASSVGGLAGANEQFF. V is TRBV9 and J is TRBJ2-1; 13 bases align to TRBD2. Germline CDR1 SGDLS, CDR2 YYNGEE. Trimming took 0 bases from V and 7 from J; bases not matched to a gene: 4. The CDR3 has 16 amino acids. Filled out from reference TRBV9 and TRBJ2-1, the complete variable domain reads DSGVTQTPKHLITATGQRVTLRCSPRSGDLSVYWYQQSLDQGLQFLIQYYNGEERAKGNILERFSAQQFPDLHSELNLSSLELGDSALYFCASSVGGLAGANEQFFGPGTRLTVL.

To note about this clonotype: It is likely a read error: a sequence one base away is far more abundant. The chain carries TRBV12-3 or TRBV12-4 and TRBJ2-3, with 11 bases matching TRBD1. The J call is doubtful: the DNA matches TRBJ2-1 better. There are 15 residues in the CDR3. The CDR3 protein is CASSRLGQGDYEQFF. The DNA of the CDR3 is TGTGCCAGCAGTCGCTTGGGACAGGGGGACTACGAGCAGTTCTTC.

This clonotype was recorded a few times. The chain is built from TRBV5-1 and TRBJ2-2; no clear D gene. CDR1 and CDR2 from the germline V gene are SGHRS and YFSETQ. The CDR3 runs 14 residues. The V gene lost 5 bases and the J gene lost 1 base, with 9 bases spanning the gap. The CDR3 loop is CASRVTENTGELFF. DNA for the CDR3: TGCGCCAGCAGGGTAACAGAGAACACCGGGGAGCTGTTTTTT. Drawing the rest from reference TRBV5-1 and TRBJ2-2, the complete variable domain is KAGVTQTPRYLIKTRGQQVTLSCSPISGHRSVSWYQQTPGQGLQFLFEYFSETQRNKGNFPGRFSGRQFSNSRSEMNVSTLELGDSALYLCASRVTENTGELFFGEGSRLTVL.